Listed below are T cell receptor beta chains from one sample, sequenced in a study of blood T cell repertoires in COVID-19. The assay was immunoSEQ multiplex PCR, and TCRdb's table has in-frame clones only and misses some. The table shows about 210,000 clones, with about 84% occurring only once. Sequencing input: PBMCs or T cells enriched from blood (not recorded which). Receptors originate from a man aged 40-50 years with acute COVID-19. The CDR3 runs from the conserved cysteine through the conserved F or W. D genes are given only for firm matches. Size values are once, few and many counts, or a class for expanded clones, and some rows have none.

d_call: .; v_call: TRBV28; clone_size: .; j_call: TRBJ2-3; cdr3_nt: TGTGCCAGCAGCCCCGCGCAAACCACAGATACGCAGTATTTT; cdr3_aa: CASSPAQTTDTQYF
d_call: TRBD2; v_call: TRBV14; clone_size: .; j_call: TRBJ2-7; cdr3_nt: TGTGCCAGCAGCCATGAGAGACCGGGACTAGCGGGAGTCCCCTACGAGCAGTACTTC; cdr3_aa: CASSHERPGLAGVPYEQYF
d_call: .; v_call: TRBV18; clone_size: .; j_call: TRBJ1-6; cdr3_nt: TGTGCCAGCTCGAGGGTCTGGGATTCACCCCTCCACTTT; cdr3_aa: CASSRVWDSPLHF
d_call: .; v_call: TRBV4-1; clone_size: .; j_call: TRBJ1-5; cdr3_nt: TGCGCCAGCAGCCAGGTTCGGGGTGGAGAACAGCCCCAGCATTTT; cdr3_aa: CASSQVRGGEQPQHF
d_call: TRBD2; v_call: TRBV19; clone_size: .; j_call: TRBJ2-7; cdr3_nt: TGTGCCAGTAGTAGCGACGGGGGTTGGCCTAGCGGAAGATACGAGCAGTACTTC; cdr3_aa: CASSSDGGWPSGRYEQYF
d_call: TRBD2; v_call: TRBV2; clone_size: once; j_call: TRBJ2-7; cdr3_nt: TGTGCCAGCAGTGTGGGGGGGAGGCCCAACGAGCAGTACTTC; cdr3_aa: CASSVGGRPNEQYF
d_call: .; v_call: TRBV2; clone_size: many; j_call: TRBJ2-3; cdr3_nt: TGTGCCAGCACCCCCCGTGAGGGTACGCAGTATTTT; cdr3_aa: CASTPREGTQYF
d_call: TRBD2; v_call: TRBV2; clone_size: .; j_call: TRBJ2-7; cdr3_nt: TGTGCCAGCAGTGTGGGACTAGCGGGAGGGATCTACGAGCAGTACTTC; cdr3_aa: CASSVGLAGGIYEQYF
d_call: .; v_call: TRBV2; clone_size: .; j_call: TRBJ2-1; cdr3_nt: TGTGCCAGCAGAAACGTTGGGGGCAAGTACAATGAGCAGTTCTTC; cdr3_aa: CASRNVGGKYNEQFF
d_call: TRBD1; v_call: TRBV10-1; clone_size: .; j_call: TRBJ2-1; cdr3_nt: TGCGCCACCTCAGCGGGACAGGGGGCGACTGGGGAGCAGTTCTTC; cdr3_aa: CATSAGQGATGEQFF
d_call: TRBD1; v_call: TRBV2; clone_size: .; j_call: TRBJ1-1; cdr3_nt: TGTGCCAGCAGGGCCCCGGGACAGCCTGTCACTGAAGCTTTCTTT; cdr3_aa: CASRAPGQPVTEAFF
d_call: .; v_call: TRBV11-2; clone_size: .; j_call: TRBJ1-1; cdr3_nt: TGTGCCAGCACGGGCAAGGGGGACACTGAAGCTTTCTTT; cdr3_aa: CASTGKGDTEAFF
d_call: .; v_call: TRBV19; clone_size: .; j_call: TRBJ2-7; cdr3_nt: TGTGCCAGTAGTAACCCCGGCGTAGGCTCACTATCCTACGAGCAGTACTTC; cdr3_aa: CASSNPGVGSLSYEQYF
d_call: .; v_call: TRBV6-2/TRBV6-3; clone_size: .; j_call: TRBJ2-5; cdr3_nt: TGTGCCAGCAGTTATATTACCGGGGGAGAGACCCAGTACTTC; cdr3_aa: CASSYITGGETQYF
d_call: .; v_call: TRBV14; clone_size: .; j_call: TRBJ2-1; cdr3_nt: TGTGCCAGCAGCCAAAGAACAGGGCGAGGCAATGAGCAGTTCTTC; cdr3_aa: CASSQRTGRGNEQFF
d_call: .; v_call: TRBV9; clone_size: few; j_call: TRBJ1-1; cdr3_nt: TGTGCCAGCAAGAAGACACCCAGCACTGAAGCTTTCTTT; cdr3_aa: CASKKTPSTEAFF
d_call: TRBD1; v_call: TRBV7-3; clone_size: .; j_call: TRBJ1-6; cdr3_nt: TGTGCCAGCAGCTTAGGGACAGGGTTGTCACCCCTCCACTTT; cdr3_aa: CASSLGTGLSPLHF
d_call: .; v_call: TRBV5-1; clone_size: .; j_call: TRBJ1-5; cdr3_nt: TGCGCCAGCAGCTTGCGGGGGGGTGACCAGCCCCAGCATTTT; cdr3_aa: CASSLRGGDQPQHF
d_call: TRBD2; v_call: TRBV5-1; clone_size: .; j_call: TRBJ2-5; cdr3_nt: TGCGCCAGCAGCCCCTCTAGCGGGAGGGCCTTAGAGACCCAGTACTTC; cdr3_aa: CASSPSSGRALETQYF
d_call: TRBD2; v_call: TRBV5-1; clone_size: .; j_call: TRBJ2-7; cdr3_nt: TGCGCCAGCAGCTTGAGAGCGGGAGAAGGGGTCGAGCAGTACTTC; cdr3_aa: CASSLRAGEGVEQYF
d_call: .; v_call: TRBV12-5; clone_size: .; j_call: TRBJ2-1; cdr3_nt: TGTGCTAGTGGTCTGGGAGACTCCTACAATGAGCAGTTCTTC; cdr3_aa: CASGLGDSYNEQFF
d_call: TRBD2; v_call: TRBV6-5; clone_size: .; j_call: TRBJ2-5; cdr3_nt: TGTGCCAGCAGTTACTCGACGGGGGGGCGTGGGGAGACCCAGTACTTC; cdr3_aa: CASSYSTGGRGETQYF
d_call: .; v_call: TRBV14; clone_size: .; j_call: TRBJ1-4; cdr3_nt: TGTGCCAGCAGCCCAAACTTCAGGGAAAAACTGTTTTTT; cdr3_aa: CASSPNFREKLFF
d_call: .; v_call: TRBV5-1; clone_size: .; j_call: TRBJ1-2; cdr3_nt: TGCGCCAGCAGCTTCTCCGCCGGGAGAGATGGCTACACCTTC; cdr3_aa: CASSFSAGRDGYTF
d_call: TRBD2; v_call: TRBV18; clone_size: .; j_call: TRBJ2-1; cdr3_nt: TGTGCCAGCTCAAAGAACAGCGGGATAACTGAGCAGTTCTTC; cdr3_aa: CASSKNSGITEQFF
d_call: TRBD1; v_call: TRBV9; clone_size: .; j_call: TRBJ1-2; cdr3_nt: TGTGCCAGCAGCGTCTATACAGGGGCGGGCTATGGCTACACCTTC; cdr3_aa: CASSVYTGAGYGYTF
d_call: TRBD1; v_call: TRBV18; clone_size: .; j_call: TRBJ2-2; cdr3_nt: TGTGCCAGCTCACCACCGTTCGGGACAGCGACGAACACCGGGGAGCTGTTTTTT; cdr3_aa: CASSPPFGTATNTGELFF
d_call: TRBD1; v_call: TRBV4-2; clone_size: few; j_call: TRBJ1-3; cdr3_nt: TGTGCCAGCAGCCAAGGGAGGACAGGGGGCTTTGGAAACACCATATATTTT; cdr3_aa: CASSQGRTGGFGNTIYF
d_call: TRBD2; v_call: TRBV6-1; clone_size: .; j_call: TRBJ2-4; cdr3_nt: TGTGCCAGCAGTGAATGGGATTTGGGAGGGGTAGCCAAAAACATTCAGTACTTC; cdr3_aa: CASSEWDLGGVAKNIQYF
d_call: TRBD1; v_call: TRBV7-7; clone_size: .; j_call: TRBJ2-7; cdr3_nt: TGTGCCAGCAGCTTCCGGGACAGGGGTTACGAGCAGTACTTC; cdr3_aa: CASSFRDRGYEQYF
d_call: .; v_call: TRBV5-8; clone_size: .; j_call: TRBJ2-7; cdr3_nt: TGTGCCAGCAGCCTGAACTCGCCAGGGGCTTGGGAGCAGTACTTC; cdr3_aa: CASSLNSPGAWEQYF
d_call: .; v_call: TRBV29-1; clone_size: .; j_call: TRBJ2-1; cdr3_nt: TGCAGCGTTGCGGGAGCGGGTTACTATGAGCAGTTCTTC; cdr3_aa: CSVAGAGYYEQFF
d_call: .; v_call: TRBV5-6; clone_size: .; j_call: TRBJ2-5; cdr3_nt: TGTGCCAGCAGCTTGACAGTCTACCAAGAGACCCAGTACTTC; cdr3_aa: CASSLTVYQETQYF
d_call: .; v_call: TRBV9; clone_size: .; j_call: TRBJ2-3; cdr3_nt: TGTGCCAGCAGCGCGGACTCGGGCACAGATACGCAGTATTTT; cdr3_aa: CASSADSGTDTQYF
d_call: .; v_call: TRBV18; clone_size: .; j_call: TRBJ2-5; cdr3_nt: TGTGCCAGCTCACCGTTTCTTGGACGGGGAAGGGAGACCCAGTACTTC; cdr3_aa: CASSPFLGRGRETQYF
d_call: TRBD2; v_call: TRBV28; clone_size: .; j_call: TRBJ2-7; cdr3_nt: TGTGCCAGCAGTTTTCAGAGCACCCCGGGGGGGCAGTACTTC; cdr3_aa: CASSFQSTPGGQYF
d_call: TRBD2; v_call: TRBV3-1/TRBV3-2; clone_size: .; j_call: TRBJ2-1; cdr3_nt: TGTGCCAGCAGCCAAGGGTTTAGCGGGTCTTCCAAATCCTACAATGAGCAGTTCTTC; cdr3_aa: CASSQGFSGSSKSYNEQFF
d_call: .; v_call: TRBV19; clone_size: .; j_call: TRBJ2-3; cdr3_nt: TGTGCCAGTAGTATCCCCGGTGTCCAAGATACGCAGTATTTT; cdr3_aa: CASSIPGVQDTQYF
d_call: TRBD2; v_call: TRBV7-9; clone_size: .; j_call: TRBJ2-7; cdr3_nt: TGTGCCAGCAGCAACAAGGGACTAGTCAACGAGCAGTACTTC; cdr3_aa: CASSNKGLVNEQYF
d_call: TRBD1; v_call: TRBV10-3; clone_size: .; j_call: TRBJ2-3; cdr3_nt: TGTGCCATCAGTGGGGACAGCGCAGATACGCAGTATTTT; cdr3_aa: CAISGDSADTQYF
d_call: TRBD2; v_call: TRBV11-2; clone_size: many; j_call: TRBJ2-1; cdr3_nt: TGTGCCAGCAGCTTAGAATCTCTAGCGGGGACTTACAATGAGCAGTTCTTC; cdr3_aa: CASSLESLAGTYNEQFF
d_call: .; v_call: TRBV10-1; clone_size: .; j_call: TRBJ2-3; cdr3_nt: TGCGCCAGCAGTGATCCGGGGGGCTCTAGCACAGATACGCAGTATTTT; cdr3_aa: CASSDPGGSSTDTQYF
d_call: .; v_call: TRBV4-3; clone_size: .; j_call: TRBJ2-2; cdr3_nt: TGCGCCAGCAGCCCCCTGGGGGGGAACACCGGGGAGCTGTTTTTT; cdr3_aa: CASSPLGGNTGELFF
d_call: TRBD2; v_call: TRBV27; clone_size: .; j_call: TRBJ2-7; cdr3_nt: TGTGCCAGCAGTCAACTAGCGGGAGACCCCTACGAGCAGTACTTC; cdr3_aa: CASSQLAGDPYEQYF
d_call: TRBD1; v_call: TRBV5-1; clone_size: .; j_call: TRBJ1-1; cdr3_nt: TGCGCCAGCAGACCCGACAGGGACCCCGAAGCTTTCTTT; cdr3_aa: CASRPDRDPEAFF
d_call: .; v_call: TRBV3-1/TRBV3-2; clone_size: .; j_call: TRBJ2-1; cdr3_nt: TGTGCCAGCAGCCAAGCCGGGGGCGGGAGAAGTGGAAATGAGCAGTTCTTC; cdr3_aa: CASSQAGGGRSGNEQFF
d_call: TRBD1; v_call: TRBV7-2; clone_size: .; j_call: TRBJ1-5; cdr3_nt: TGTGCCAGCAGCTCGACAGGGGATCAGCCCCAGCATTTT; cdr3_aa: CASSSTGDQPQHF
d_call: TRBD2; v_call: TRBV10-3; clone_size: .; j_call: TRBJ2-3; cdr3_nt: TGTGCCATCAGCGGGGGACTAGCGAGCACAGATACGCAGTATTTT; cdr3_aa: CAISGGLASTDTQYF
d_call: .; v_call: TRBV11-2; clone_size: .; j_call: TRBJ1-1; cdr3_nt: TGTGCCAGCAGCTTACGGATGGCTTGGGAGACTGAAGCTTTCTTT; cdr3_aa: CASSLRMAWETEAFF
d_call: .; v_call: TRBV15; clone_size: .; j_call: TRBJ2-1; cdr3_nt: TGTGCCACTAGGACATATGCCTACAATGAGCAGTTCTTC; cdr3_aa: CATRTYAYNEQFF
d_call: TRBD2; v_call: TRBV5-1; clone_size: .; j_call: TRBJ2-3; cdr3_nt: TGCGCCAGCAGCTCAGTGGCGGGAGGAGAAGATACGCAGTATTTT; cdr3_aa: CASSSVAGGEDTQYF
d_call: .; v_call: TRBV10-2; clone_size: .; j_call: TRBJ1-5; cdr3_nt: TGCGCCAGCATGGGAGTTAATCAGCCCCAGCATTTT; cdr3_aa: CASMGVNQPQHF
d_call: .; v_call: TRBV5-1; clone_size: .; j_call: TRBJ1-2; cdr3_nt: TGCGCCAGCAGCTTGGCTCTGAAGTCTAATGGCTACACCTTC; cdr3_aa: CASSLALKSNGYTF
d_call: .; v_call: TRBV29-1; clone_size: .; j_call: TRBJ2-7; cdr3_nt: TGCAGTCTCCGGGACAATGCCGACGAGCAGTACTTC; cdr3_aa: CSLRDNADEQYF
d_call: .; v_call: TRBV2; clone_size: once; j_call: TRBJ2-3; cdr3_nt: TGTGCCAGCAGTGATTACACAGATACGCAGTATTTT; cdr3_aa: CASSDYTDTQYF
d_call: TRBD1; v_call: TRBV24-1; clone_size: .; j_call: TRBJ1-5; cdr3_nt: TGTGCCACCAGTGAAAGTGGACAGGGATGGGATCAGCCCCAGCATTTT; cdr3_aa: CATSESGQGWDQPQHF
d_call: TRBD2; v_call: TRBV2; clone_size: .; j_call: TRBJ2-3; cdr3_nt: TGTGCCAGCAGGGGATCAGCGGGAGGGCCTGATACGCAGTATTTT; cdr3_aa: CASRGSAGGPDTQYF